This entry describes one T cell receptor (beta chain). Clones were read by immunoSEQ multiplex PCR, and TCRdb kept only the in-frame ones, dropping some. The top ten clones hold approximately 10% of a sample with around 130,000 clones, 85% to 90% of them seen once. The sample comes from a study of blood T cell repertoires in COVID-19. Study-level background: In each case, the material was cDNA or gDNA derived from T cells, B-cell-depleted T cells, or PBMCs.

Sequencing was carried out using peripheral blood. The receptor comes from a woman older than 75 with acute or convalescent COVID-19.

Here the CDR3 reads CASSKGGPPMNTEAFF. DNA for the CDR3: TGTGCCAGTAGTAAGGGGGGGCCCCCTATGAACACTGAAGCTTTCTTT. V gene TRBV19 combines with J gene TRBJ1-1; perhaps TRBD1 as D (6 bases). The CDR3 runs to 16 residues. Trimming left V 4 bases short and J 0 bases short, with 15 bases between. The germline gives CDR1 LNHDA, CDR2 SQIVND (reference sequence).